This T cell receptor (beta chain) originates from a study of T cells after posttransplantation cyclophosphamide (dated by TCRdb to 2016 to 2018). Some background on the complete study: Using TRB sequencing, the study followed how the T cell repertoire rebuilt after myeloablative bone marrow transplantation with posttransplantation cyclophosphamide given as GVHD prophylaxis. Antigen receptor sequencing covered samples from 30 to 40 PTCy-treated patients and some 15 of their related bone marrow donors. Blood from all 35 or so PTCy patients who had 1-year posttransplant specimens underwent TRB sequencing. TRB sequencing was also done on up to 3 additional blood samples from 2 to 5.2 years after transplant in 3 patients, and on pretransplant blood from several patients. Because TRA and TRB clonality correlated tightly in roughly 10 samples, the subsequent TCR analyses were limited to TRB only. Public TRB sequences were searched against a database of over 3,600 sequences associated with responses to pathogens, tumor antigens, self-antigens and alloantigens.

The CDR3 contains 16 residues, cysteine and phenylalanine counted. The kept DNA is CDR3 alone, 48 bases in frame from the first base. At the junction V is shortened by 5 bases and J by 0 bases; bases outside the gene matches: 10. The CDR1 and CDR2 encoded by the germline V gene are SGHVS and FQNEAQ. Findings and caveats that apply to the study as a whole: Across over 40 patients, TRB clonality was highly associated with recipient CMV seropositivity and CMV reactivation, and diversity in PTCy patients was similar to diversity in CNI/methotrexate controls. The TRB repertoires of T cells infiltrating skin or the GI tract showed only limited overlap with the TRB repertoires found in blood. At 1-2 months, donor-recipient similarity was low but rose over the first year, and the later blood repertoires were often dominated by donor CD8+ memory clones.

Genomic DNA was the input for TRB sequencing, which was run either with the immunoSEQ assay at survey resolution or with the hsTCRB kit. In the original analysis: The immunoSEQ software handled initial read processing, and the LymphoSeq R package was used for repertoire analyses. Clonality was computed as 1 minus normalized Shannon entropy, and a Gini coefficient was also calculated for each TRB dataset. To infer phenotypes in unsorted samples, TRB sequences from sorted subsets of the recipient or donor were mapped onto the unsorted samples of the same recipient. TCRdb retrieved this table from immuneACCESS and kept in-frame rearrangements only. Not all clones are present; in checked studies, unresolved V genes account for under half, and no reason is known for the remainder. V and J calls plus clone size are reproduced from that table; the DNA served to infer D and trimming. The sample table records roughly 19,000 clones; 70% to 85% of these occur just once. The ten largest clones represent 25% to 30% of the sample.

What the treatment or condition label conveys for this sample: high-dose cyclophosphamide on days +3 and +4 as single-agent GVHD prophylaxis. Busulfan and fludarabine conditioning, a related or unrelated marrow graft, and cyclophosphamide on days +3 and +4 were given to PTCy patients. The PTCy-treated patients were drawn from a prospective, multi-institutional clinical trial. Peripheral blood and bone marrow mononuclear cells were isolated by Ficoll-Hypaque density centrifugation and were cryopreserved. On this clone: No cognate antigen has been identified for it. It has no much larger one-base neighbor in the sample; base qualities were not kept.

Sequenced material: PBMCs, taken after an allogeneic stem cell transplant with post-transplant cyclophosphamide. The sequence joins TRBV7-8 to TRBJ2-7, and TRBD1 matches 7 of the central bases. The source is a young adult male patient who received an allogeneic stem cell transplant from a related donor, was CMV-positive, and had acute GVHD only. After a transplant, some T cells may be of graft donor origin. The CDR3 reads CASSLPGTASSYEQYF. The bases are TGTGCCAGCAGCCTGCCTGGGACAGCGAGCTCCTACGAGCAGTACTTC.